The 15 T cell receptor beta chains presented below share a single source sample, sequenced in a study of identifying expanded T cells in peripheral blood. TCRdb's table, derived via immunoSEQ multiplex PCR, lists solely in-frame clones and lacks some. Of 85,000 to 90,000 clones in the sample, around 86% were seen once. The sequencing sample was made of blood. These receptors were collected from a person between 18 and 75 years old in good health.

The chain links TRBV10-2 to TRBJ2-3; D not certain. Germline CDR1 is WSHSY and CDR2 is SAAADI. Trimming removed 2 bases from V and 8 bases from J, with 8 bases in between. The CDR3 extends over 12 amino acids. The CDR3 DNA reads TGCGCCAGCAGTGAGGGGGTGGGTACGCAGTATTTT. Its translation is CASSEGVGTQYF.

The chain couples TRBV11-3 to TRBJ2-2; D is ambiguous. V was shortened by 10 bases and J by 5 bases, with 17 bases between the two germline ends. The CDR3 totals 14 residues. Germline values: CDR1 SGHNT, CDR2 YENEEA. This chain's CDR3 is CATDFRTTTGELFF. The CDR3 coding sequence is TGTGCCACCGATTTCCGGACGACGACCGGGGAGCTGTTTTTT.

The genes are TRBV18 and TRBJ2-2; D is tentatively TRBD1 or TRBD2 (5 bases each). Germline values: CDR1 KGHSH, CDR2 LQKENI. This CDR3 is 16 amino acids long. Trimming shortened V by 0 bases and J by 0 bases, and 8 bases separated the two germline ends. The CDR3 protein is CASSPPRGANTGELFF. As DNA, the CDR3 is TGTGCCAGCTCACCACCTCGAGGGGCGAACACCGGGGAGCTGTTTTTT.

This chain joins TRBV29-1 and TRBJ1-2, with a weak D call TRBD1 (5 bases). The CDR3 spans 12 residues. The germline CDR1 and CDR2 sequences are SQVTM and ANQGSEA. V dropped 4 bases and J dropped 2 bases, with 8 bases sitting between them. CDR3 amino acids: CSVGTGNYGYTF. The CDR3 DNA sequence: TGCAGCGTTGGAACAGGAAACTATGGCTACACCTTC. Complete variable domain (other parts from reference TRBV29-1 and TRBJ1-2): SAVISQKPSRDICQRGTSLTIQCQVDSQVTMMFWYRQQPGQSLTLIATANQGSEATYESGFVIDKFPISRPNLTFSTLTVSNMSPEDSSIYLCSVGTGNYGYTFGSGTRLTVV.

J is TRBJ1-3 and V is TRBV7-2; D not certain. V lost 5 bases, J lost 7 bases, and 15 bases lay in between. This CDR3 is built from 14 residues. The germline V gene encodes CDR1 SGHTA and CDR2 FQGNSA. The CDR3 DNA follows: TGTGCCAGCAGCCCCTATGGGGTGGAGAACACCATATATTTT. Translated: CASSPYGVENTIYF.

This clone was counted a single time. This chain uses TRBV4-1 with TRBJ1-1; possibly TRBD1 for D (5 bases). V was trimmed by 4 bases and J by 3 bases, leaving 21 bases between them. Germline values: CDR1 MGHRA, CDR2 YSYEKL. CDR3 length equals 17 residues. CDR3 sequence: CASSPLFGRKTDTEAFF. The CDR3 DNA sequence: TGCGCCAGCAGCCCCTTATTCGGACGGAAGACAGACACTGAAGCTTTCTTT.

The CDR3 protein is CASSSYFTGLNEQYF. CDR3 coding DNA: TGCGCCAGCAGCTCCTATTTTACAGGGTTAAACGAGCAGTACTTC. This chain links TRBV5-1 with TRBJ2-7; D is perhaps TRBD1 (6 bases). There are 15 residues in the CDR3. Trimming cost V 3 bases and J 5 bases, with 18 bases left between them. CDR1 and CDR2 from the germline V gene are SGHRS and YFSETQ.

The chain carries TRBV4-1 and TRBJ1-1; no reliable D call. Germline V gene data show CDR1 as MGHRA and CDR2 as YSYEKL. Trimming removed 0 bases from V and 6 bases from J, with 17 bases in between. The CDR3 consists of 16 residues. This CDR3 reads CASSQDISERMAEAFF. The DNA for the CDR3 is TGCGCCAGCAGCCAAGATATTTCAGAGAGGATGGCTGAAGCTTTCTTT.

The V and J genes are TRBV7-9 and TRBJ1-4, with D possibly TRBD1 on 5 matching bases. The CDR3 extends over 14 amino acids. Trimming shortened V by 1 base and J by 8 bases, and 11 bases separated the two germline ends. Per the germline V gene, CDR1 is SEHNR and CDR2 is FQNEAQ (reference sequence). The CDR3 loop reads CASSLGKGREKLFF. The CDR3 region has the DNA TGTGCCAGCAGCTTAGGAAAGGGACGAGAAAAACTGTTTTTT.

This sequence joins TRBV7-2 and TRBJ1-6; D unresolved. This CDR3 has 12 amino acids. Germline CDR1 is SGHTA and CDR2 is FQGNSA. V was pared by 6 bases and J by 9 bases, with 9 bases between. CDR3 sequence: CASRLAASPLHF. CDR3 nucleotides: TGTGCCAGCAGACTGGCGGCTTCACCCCTCCACTTT.

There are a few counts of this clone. This chain's CDR3 is CATSRDPGHSNSYNEQFF. The CDR3 DNA reads TGTGCCACCAGCAGAGATCCAGGGCACTCGAACTCCTACAATGAGCAGTTCTTC. The V call is TRBV15, the J call TRBJ2-1; possibly TRBD1 for D (5 bases). The germline CDR1 and CDR2 sequences are LNHNV and YYDKDF (reference sequence). This CDR3 spans 18 amino acids. V lost 0 bases and J lost 0, with 15 bases in between.

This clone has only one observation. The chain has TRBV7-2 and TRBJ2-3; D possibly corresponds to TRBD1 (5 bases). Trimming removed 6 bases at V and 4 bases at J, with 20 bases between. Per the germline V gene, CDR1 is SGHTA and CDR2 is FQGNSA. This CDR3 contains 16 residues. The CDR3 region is CASRLSPTVVSDTQYF. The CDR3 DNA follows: TGTGCCAGCAGACTCAGCCCGACAGTTGTGTCAGATACGCAGTATTTT.

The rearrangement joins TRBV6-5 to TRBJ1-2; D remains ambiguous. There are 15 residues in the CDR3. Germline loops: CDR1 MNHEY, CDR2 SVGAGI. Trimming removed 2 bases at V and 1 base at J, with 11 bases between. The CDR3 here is CASSYAYGINYGYTF. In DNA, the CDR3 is TGTGCCAGCAGTTACGCCTACGGGATTAACTATGGCTACACCTTC.

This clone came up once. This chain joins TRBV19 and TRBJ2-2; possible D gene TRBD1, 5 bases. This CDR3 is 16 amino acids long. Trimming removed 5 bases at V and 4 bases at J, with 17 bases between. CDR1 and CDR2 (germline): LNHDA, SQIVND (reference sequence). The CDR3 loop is CASSPRQPTSTGELFF. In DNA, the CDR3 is TGTGCCAGTAGTCCCCGACAGCCTACCAGCACCGGGGAGCTGTTTTTT.

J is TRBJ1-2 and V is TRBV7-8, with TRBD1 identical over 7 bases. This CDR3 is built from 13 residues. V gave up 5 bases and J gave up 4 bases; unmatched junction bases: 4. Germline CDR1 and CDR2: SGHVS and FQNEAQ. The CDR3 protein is CASSVTGTYGYTF. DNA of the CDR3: TGTGCCAGCAGCGTGACAGGGACCTATGGCTACACCTTC.